These T cell receptor beta chains were read from a single sample in a study of post-analysis software for immune sequencing data. TCRdb passed the PCR reads through MiXCR, listing each CDR3 protein once. The profile covers more than 500,000 distinct CDR3 sequences, with around 34% appearing a single time and 5% to 6% taken by the ten largest. The sequenced material came from blood. All receptors come from a girl under 18 with multiple sclerosis. Each CDR3 is given with its conserved first and last residue.

v_gene,j_gene,CDR3aa
TRBV5-1,TRBJ1-2,CASSLAGGRGYYGYTF
TRBV18,-,CASSPGLAGNEQYF
TRBV10-2,TRBJ2-3,CASSEGSRGGVTDTQYF
TRBV6-5,TRBJ1-5,CASSSFSGQPRNQPQHF
TRBV28,TRBJ2-1,CASSFGLNNEQFF
TRBV4-1,TRBJ2-2,CASSQERGANTGELFF
TRBV7-9,TRBJ1-2,CASSLATWDYGYTF
TRBV6-5,TRBJ1-2,CASSFSDIDGYTF
TRBV5-1,TRBJ2-7,CASSPYRGVGYEQYF
TRBV5-5,TRBJ2-4,CASSSGREVVYIQYF
TRBV7-2,TRBJ2-3,CAIKPGLAPDTQYF
TRBV28,TRBJ2-4,CVIRDTKNIQYF
TRBV7-9,TRBJ1-1,CASSVYNTEAFF
TRBV7-9,TRBJ2-1,CASSNVGSGLSSYNGQFF
TRBV6-6,TRBJ2-1,CAGRGSQGPSGGYEQFF
TRBV6-5,TRBJ2-1,CASRPNLAGGGDEQFF
TRBV20-1,TRBJ2-5,CSAKDPGKETQYF
TRBV12-3/TRBV12-4,TRBJ1-5,CASSGTGGGQPQHF
TRBV6-1,TRBJ2-1,CASSEVFGTSGGAAYNEQFF
TRBV29-1,TRBJ2-5,CSVSIGGLGETQYF
TRBV11-2,TRBJ2-1,CASSRLAGGPGNEQFF
TRBV6-5,TRBJ2-7,CASSYSNYAAYEQYF
TRBV18,TRBJ1-4,CASSNPGATNEKLFF
TRBV4-1,TRBJ2-2,CASSQEWLPGELFF
TRBV10-3,TRBJ1-4,CAISDAGQGLSEKLFF
TRBV5-1,TRBJ2-1,CASSGPGANSYNEQFF
TRBV7-8,TRBJ1-2,CASSGIQGSNYGYTF
TRBV5-1,TRBJ2-5,CASSLEPGGQETQYF
TRBV7-9,TRBJ1-4,CASSFGIDQKLFF
TRBV5-5,TRBJ1-1,CASSPAPGDTEAFF
TRBV2,TRBJ2-5,CASPTGTSDQETQYF
TRBV6-5,TRBJ2-1,CASSSRPGTGFTYEQFF
TRBV25-1,TRBJ2-3,CASSAQSDTQYF
TRBV5-1,TRBJ2-6,CASSFIRGRGANVLTF
TRBV15,TRBJ2-7,CATSNRGTGLPYEQYF